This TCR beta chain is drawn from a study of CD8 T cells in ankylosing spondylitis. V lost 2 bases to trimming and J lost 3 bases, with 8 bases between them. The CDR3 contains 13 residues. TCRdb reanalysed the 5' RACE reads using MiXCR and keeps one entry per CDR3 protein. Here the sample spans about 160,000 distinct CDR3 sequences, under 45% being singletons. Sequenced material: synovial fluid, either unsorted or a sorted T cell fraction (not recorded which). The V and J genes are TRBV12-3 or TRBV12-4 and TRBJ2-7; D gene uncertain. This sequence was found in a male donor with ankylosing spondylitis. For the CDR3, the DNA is TGTGCCAGCAGTTTAAGTCGCGACTACGAGCAGTACTTC. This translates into CASSLSRDYEQYF.